These 17 T cell receptor beta chains originate from one sample sequenced in a study of blood T cell repertoires in COVID-19. Assay: immunoSEQ multiplex PCR; the TCRdb copy retains only in-frame clones and omits some. The data hold more than 200,000 clones, with over 75% observed a single time. Source material: PBMCs or T cells enriched from blood (not recorded which). The receptor set was obtained from a man aged 40-49 years who had recovered from COVID-19.

J is TRBJ2-5 and V is TRBV13; TRBD2 aligns across 13 bases. The germline gives CDR1 PRHDT, CDR2 FYEKMQ (reference sequence). J gave up 5 bases and V 0 bases, and 6 bases lay outside the gene matches. This CDR3 is 17 amino acids long. The DNA for the CDR3 is TGTGCCAGCAGCTTAGGCGCACTAGCGGGGGGGCTGGAGACCCAGTACTTC. As protein: CASSLGALAGGLETQYF. The full variable domain, in which reference TRBV13 and TRBJ2-5 provide the parts outside the CDR3, is AAGVIQSPRHLIKEKRETATLKCYPIPRHDTVYWYQQGPGQDPQFLISFYEKMQSDKGSIPDRFSAQQFSDYHSELNMSSLELGDSALYFCASSLGALAGGLETQYFGPGTRLLVL.

V gene TRBV5-4 combines with J gene TRBJ2-7, with 11 bases fitting TRBD2. The CDR3 loop spans 17 amino acids. From germline, CDR1 is SGHNT and CDR2 YYREEE (reference sequence). V shed 4 bases, J shed 3 bases, and the junction held 12 bases outside the gene matches. The CDR3 sequence: CASSPRTSGRRGYEQYF. CDR3 sequence (DNA): TGTGCCAGCAGCCCCCGGACTAGCGGGCGGCGGGGCTACGAGCAGTACTTC.

CDR3 loop: CAIIGGGRLFHQAKNIQYF. The CDR3 DNA reads as TGCGCCATCATAGGAGGCGGGAGACTTTTCCACCAGGCCAAAAACATTCAGTACTTC. V is TRBV23-1 and J is TRBJ2-4; 7 bases align to TRBD2. TRBV23-1 counts as an open reading frame of uncertain function. The CDR3 has 19 amino acids. Trimming took 10 bases from V and 1 from J; bases not matched to a gene: 22.

The chain links TRBV3-1 (or the pseudogene TRBV3-2) to TRBJ2-7, with 11 bases fitting TRBD2. The germline V gene encodes CDR1 LGHDT and CDR2 YNNKEL (reference sequence). CDR3 size: 17 residues. The J segment lost 1 base and the V segment lost 4 bases, leaving 9 bases of the junction unmatched. The CDR3 region has the DNA TGTGCCAGCAGCCTAAGAACTAGCGGGAGAATATCCTACGAGCAGTACTTC. Translation: CASSLRTSGRISYEQYF.

V is TRBV5-1 and J is TRBJ1-4; D might be TRBD1 (5 bases). The germline V gene has CDR1 SGHRS and CDR2 YFSETQ. The CDR3 runs 13 residues. With 4 bases removed from V and 6 bases from J, the gap between germline ends came to 10 bases. CDR3 region: CASSGALYEKLFF. CDR3 bases: TGCGCCAGCAGCGGGGCACTCTATGAAAAACTGTTTTTT.

V and J are TRBV5-1 and TRBJ1-4; tentatively, D is TRBD1 (6 bases). Germline V gene data show CDR1 as SGHRS and CDR2 as YFSETQ. The CDR3 extends over 15 amino acids. V lost 0 bases and J lost 4, with 10 bases in between. The CDR3 loop reads CASSLGTVDNEKLFF. CDR3 DNA: TGCGCCAGCAGCTTGGGGACAGTCGATAATGAAAAACTGTTTTTT.

The chain uses TRBV6-5 and TRBJ1-5; a weak D match, TRBD1 (6 bases). V lost 6 bases and J lost 3, with 12 bases in between. CDR3 length equals 14 residues. From germline, CDR1 is MNHEY and CDR2 SVGAGI. The CDR3 loop reads CASSPQGVNQPQHF. The DNA for the CDR3 is TGTGCCAGCAGCCCACAGGGAGTCAATCAGCCCCAGCATTTT.

The genes are TRBV2 and TRBJ1-2, with D perhaps matching TRBD1 (6 bases). The CDR3 totals 14 residues. Germline CDR1 is SNHLY and CDR2 is FYNNEI. V lost 5 bases and J lost 0, with 10 bases in between. Here the CDR3 reads CASSPGQANYGYTF. The CDR3 region has the DNA TGTGCCAGCAGTCCGGGACAAGCTAACTATGGCTACACCTTC.

The chain has TRBV4-3 and TRBJ1-2; maybe TRBD1 (5 bases). Trimming left V 0 bases short and J 5 bases short, with 13 bases between. This CDR3 spans 15 amino acids. Germline CDR1 is LGHNA and CDR2 is YSLEER. The CDR3 sequence: CASSQDGDRSYGYTF. The CDR3 bases are TGCGCCAGCAGCCAAGACGGCGACAGATCATATGGCTACACCTTC.

A single count supports this clone. This chain connects TRBV9 to TRBJ1-1; 8 nucleotides align to TRBD1. CDR3 length: 16 residues. Germline V CDR1 and CDR2: SGDLS, YYNGEE. With 3 bases clipped from V and 8 bases from J, the junction kept 15 bases outside the gene matches. The chain's CDR3 is CASSGGRTGKGLEAFF. The DNA of the CDR3 is TGTGCCAGCAGCGGAGGGAGGACAGGGAAGGGGCTAGAAGCTTTCTTT.

This chain links TRBV4-1 with TRBJ1-1; 9 nucleotides align to TRBD1. The CDR3 covers 15 residues. Unmatched junction bases numbered 9, after V lost 2 bases and J lost 8 bases. The V gene's germline CDR1 is MGHRA and CDR2 YSYEKL. The CDR3 is CASSQNPGQGLEAFF. CDR3 bases: TGCGCCAGCAGCCAAAACCCGGGACAGGGCCTGGAAGCTTTCTTT.

The rearrangement joins TRBV21-1 to TRBJ1-3; the table's D call, TRBD1, has no DNA check behind it. TRBV21-1 is shown as a pseudogene. This CDR3 contains 18 residues. The CDR3 here is CASSNQTGDNRTGNTIYF. The DNA for the CDR3 is TGTGCCAGCAGCAACCAGACAGGGGATAATCGGACTGGAAACACCATATATTTT.

This clone was seen only a few times. The sample carries other DNA sequences with the same CDR3. The chain combines TRBV27 with TRBJ1-1, with D hard to call. Germline V gene data show CDR1 as MNHEY and CDR2 as SMNVEV (reference sequence). The CDR3 runs 14 residues. Deletions cut 0 bases from V and 1 base from J, with 6 bases between. The CDR3: CASSLSGQNTEAFF. CDR3 nucleotides: TGTGCCAGCAGTTTATCGGGCCAGAACACTGAAGCTTTCTTT.

The V call is TRBV2, the J call TRBJ2-5, with 9 bases matching TRBD2. V was pared by 3 bases and J by 5 bases, with 7 bases of the junction left unmatched. Germline CDR1 reads SNHLY; CDR2 reads FYNNEI. CDR3 length: 15 residues. CDR3 in DNA: TGTGCCAGCAGTGAGACAGCGGGGGGCAGGGAGACCCAGTACTTC. Translation gives CASSETAGGRETQYF.

The chain links TRBV18 to TRBJ2-7; TRBD1 agrees at 8 bases. The germline CDR1 and CDR2 sequences are KGHSH and LQKENI. This CDR3 has 15 residues. V lost 1 base to trimming and J lost 3 bases; unmatched junction nucleotides: 5. CDR3 nucleotide sequence: TGTGCCAGCTCACCACAGGACAGGGCCCACTACGAGCAGTACTTC. It encodes CASSPQDRAHYEQYF. Full variable domain (rest looked up from reference TRBV18 and TRBJ2-7): NAGVMQNPRHLVRRRGQEARLRCSPMKGHSHVYWYRQLPEEGLKFMVYLQKENIIDESGMPKERFSAEFPKEGPSILRIQQVVRGDSAAYFCASSPQDRAHYEQYFGPGTRLTVT.

The V call is TRBV27, the J call TRBJ2-1; TRBD2 matches 9 bases. The junction had 0 bases not matched to a gene; V was cut back by 2 bases and J by 4 bases. There are 14 residues in the CDR3. CDR1 is MNHEY and CDR2 is SMNVEV in the germline V gene (reference sequence). Here the CDR3 reads CASSLAGGYNEQFF. CDR3 nucleotides: TGTGCCAGCAGTTTAGCGGGGGGGTACAATGAGCAGTTCTTC.

The chain employs TRBV4-2 and TRBJ2-5; the match to TRBD2 covers 9 bases. The ends lost 0 bases at V and 1 base at J; junction bases unmatched: 0. Germline loops: CDR1 LGHNA, CDR2 YNFKEQ. The CDR3 extends over 15 amino acids. The CDR3 reads CASSQERGGQETQYF. The CDR3 nucleotides are TGTGCCAGCAGCCAAGAGCGGGGGGGCCAAGAGACCCAGTACTTC.